This entry lists 15 T cell receptor beta chains sequenced from one sample in a study of Ad26.COV2.S vaccination and SARS-CoV-2 variants. The method was immunoSEQ multiplex PCR; TCRdb's version includes in-frame clones alone and lacks a portion of them. The table includes about half a million clones, 80% to 90% detected once. Treatment denoted: around 19 received Ad26.COV2.S at low or high dose, single or two shots; about five received placebo; per-sample allocation not given. Day 63 following the first vaccine or placebo injection was when the samples were taken. This specimen consisted of peripheral blood, obtained in a trial of Ad26.COV2.S vaccine versus placebo. The receptors shown here come from a person between 18 and 59 years old who received the Ad26.COV2.S COVID-19 vaccine or a placebo.

The chain links TRBV15 to TRBJ1-5, with 7 bases fitting TRBD1. J gave up 4 bases and V 2 bases, and 8 bases lay outside the gene matches. CDR1 is LNHNV and CDR2 is YYDKDF in the germline V gene (reference sequence). The CDR3 has 16 amino acids. The CDR3 DNA follows: TGTGCCACCAGCAGAAAATCGACAGGGAGTAATCAGCCCCAGCATTTT. This codes for CATSRKSTGSNQPQHF.

This clone was observed once. The rearrangement joins TRBV30 to TRBJ1-4; no clear D gene. CDR1 and CDR2 (germline): GTSNPN, SVGIG (reference sequence). The CDR3 runs 16 residues. Trimming stripped 3 bases from V and 0 bases from J, with 14 bases between. The CDR3 region is CAWSKPRATTNEKLFF. CDR3 DNA sequence: TGTGCCTGGAGCAAACCTCGGGCTACAACTAATGAAAAACTGTTTTTT.

Written as DNA, the CDR3 is TGTGCCACCAGCAGTGTCAAGTACACTGAAGCTTTCTTT. It is translated as CATSSVKYTEAFF. The chain employs TRBV15 and TRBJ1-1, with D unresolved. Germline V gives CDR1 LNHNV, CDR2 YYDKDF (reference sequence). Trimming took 3 bases from V and 3 from J, leaving 8 bases between them. The CDR3 covers 13 residues.

The V and J genes are TRBV5-1 and TRBJ1-2, with D possibly TRBD1 on 5 matching bases. This CDR3 region has 14 residues. Trimming cost V 4 bases and J 3 bases, with 13 bases left between them. Germline values: CDR1 SGHRS, CDR2 YFSETQ. In DNA form, the CDR3 reads TGCGCCAGCAGCGTGCAGGGAGGGGACTATGGCTACACCTTC. Translating gives CASSVQGGDYGYTF.

This chain connects TRBV7-2 to TRBJ2-1; 10 bases line up with TRBD2. CDR1 and CDR2 (germline): SGHTA, FQGNSA. This CDR3 is built from 15 residues. The V gene end was trimmed by 6 bases and the J gene end by 2 bases; junction bases not matched to a gene: 4. CDR3 in DNA: TGTGCCAGCAGGTTACTAGCGGGACCCTACAATGAGCAGTTCTTC. Translation gives CASRLLAGPYNEQFF.

CDR3 coding DNA: TGTGCCAGCAGCCCCCGCCGGGGCGCCTACAATGAGCAGTTCTTC. This gives the protein CASSPRRGAYNEQFF. The chain has TRBV3-1 (or the pseudogene TRBV3-2) and TRBJ2-1; D assignment may be TRBD1 or TRBD2 (5 bases each). With 4 bases removed from V and 2 bases from J, the gap between germline ends came to 12 bases. The CDR3 consists of 15 residues. In germline, CDR1 is LGHDT, CDR2 YNNKEL (reference sequence).

The V gene is TRBV28, the J gene TRBJ2-1, with D perhaps assigned TRBD1 or TRBD2 (6 bases each). Trimming pared 3 bases from V and 1 base from J, leaving 13 bases between. Germline lookup yields CDR1 MDHEN and CDR2 SYDVKM. The length of the CDR3 is 16 residues. The CDR3: CASSFRQGRSYNEQFF. The DNA for the CDR3 is TGTGCCAGCAGTTTTCGGCAGGGGAGGTCCTACAATGAGCAGTTCTTC.

The chain has TRBV4-3 and TRBJ2-7; TRBD1 agrees at 9 bases. Germline V gives CDR1 LGHNA, CDR2 YSLEER. The length of the CDR3 is 16 residues. V lost 0 bases to trimming and J lost 5 bases; unmatched junction nucleotides: 8. The DNA of the CDR3 is TGCGCCAGCAGCCAAGATCCACCCGGGACAGGGCACGAGCAGTACTTC. Translating it yields CASSQDPPGTGHEQYF.

This clone was recorded once. The V call is TRBV9, the J call TRBJ1-3, with 10 bases that match TRBD1. From germline, CDR1 is SGDLS and CDR2 YYNGEE. Trimming removed 4 bases from V and 7 bases from J; junction bases left unmatched: 14. The CDR3 spans 17 residues. The CDR3 sequence: CASSPSADRGLGNTIYF. The CDR3 nucleotides read TGTGCCAGCAGCCCCTCCGCCGACAGGGGGCTTGGTAACACCATATATTTT. The variable domain in full, with the rest retrieved from reference TRBV9 and TRBJ1-3, is DSGVTQTPKHLITATGQRVTLRCSPRSGDLSVYWYQQSLDQGLQFLIQYYNGEERAKGNILERFSAQQFPDLHSELNLSSLELGDSALYFCASSPSADRGLGNTIYFGEGSWLTVV.

The rearrangement uses TRBV28 and TRBJ1-1; D is uncertain. Between the trimmed V and J ends, which lost 7 bases and 4 bases, there was a span of 13 bases. The germline V gene has CDR1 MDHEN and CDR2 SYDVKM. This CDR3 comprises 13 residues. The DNA of the CDR3 is TGTGCCAGCACCGGTGTGTTTGGCACTGAAGCTTTCTTT. Translated: CASTGVFGTEAFF.

The chain carries TRBV7-9 and TRBJ2-7; D gene uncertain. The CDR3 consists of 13 residues. Germline-derived CDR1 and CDR2 are SEHNR and FQNEAQ (reference sequence). Trimming shortened V by 2 bases and J by 2 bases, and 7 bases separated the two germline ends. This CDR3 is CASSLLGTYEQYF. Here the CDR3 DNA reads TGTGCCAGCAGCTTATTGGGGACCTACGAGCAGTACTTC.

This chain connects TRBV2 to TRBJ2-7; weak D call: TRBD2 (6 bases). The CDR3 runs 13 residues. From germline, CDR1 is SNHLY and CDR2 FYNNEI. The V and J ends lost 4 bases and 1 base respectively, with 8 bases between them. Written as DNA, the CDR3 is TGTGCCAGCAGTGGGGGGGTTTCCTACGAGCAGTACTTC. Translation: CASSGGVSYEQYF.

This clone has only one observation. V gene TRBV20-1 combines with J gene TRBJ1-1, with D possibly TRBD1 on 6 matching bases. The V gene lost 3 bases and the J gene lost 3 bases, with 11 bases spanning the gap. Germline V gene data show CDR1 as DFQATT and CDR2 as SNEGSKA (reference sequence). The CDR3 contains 13 residues. The CDR3 loop is CSASWTVYTEAFF. The CDR3 region has the DNA TGCAGTGCTAGTTGGACAGTTTACACTGAAGCTTTCTTT.

The chain combines TRBV6-5 with TRBJ2-2, with no clear D. Germline V gene lookup returns CDR1 MNHEY and CDR2 SVGAGI. The V and J ends lost 6 bases and 0 bases respectively, with 8 bases between them. The CDR3 has 14 amino acids. As DNA, the CDR3 is TGTGCCAGCAGAAGGGTCTCGAACACCGGGGAGCTGTTTTTT. As protein: CASRRVSNTGELFF.

V is TRBV6-5 and J is TRBJ1-1; weak D call: TRBD1 (6 bases). Per germline, CDR1 MNHEY and CDR2 SVGAGI. V lost 7 bases and J lost 4, with 19 bases in between. The CDR3 covers 15 residues. CDR3 residues: CASMGSLIGGTEAFF. In nucleotides, the CDR3 is TGTGCCAGCATGGGTAGCTTAATAGGGGGCACTGAAGCTTTCTTT.